This TCR beta chain was sequenced for a study of PD-1 blockade in mismatch repair-deficient tumors (dated by TCRdb to 2016 to 2017). Study-level background: Between late 2013 and September 2016, 80 to 90 consecutive patients with around 11 mismatch repair-deficient cancer types, all previously treated and progressing, were enrolled in the trial. Tumor-associated T cell clones were tracked in the peripheral blood of patients responding to PD-1 blockade by deep sequencing of TCR CDR3 regions. General conclusions and limits of the study: After pembrolizumab, tumor-resident clones, which were often undetectable in blood before treatment, expanded rapidly and then contracted, generally ahead of radiologic responses.

Mismatch repair deficiency in every enrolled patient was established by polymerase chain reaction or immunohistochemistry. TCR sequencing was carried out for three patients who responded to pembrolizumab therapy. The phase II trial prospectively tested pembrolizumab PD-1 blockade in advanced mismatch repair-deficient cancers regardless of tissue of origin. Peripheral blood T cell samples were serially collected before and at multiple times after PD-1 blockade was started. Blood sampling time points were reported as weeks after the first dose of pembrolizumab. The CDR3 covers 13 residues, taking in both the cysteine and the phenylalanine. The DNA shown is the 39-base CDR3, in frame from base 1. Looking up the germline V gene yields CDR1 ENHRY and CDR2 SYGVKD. The junction carries 10 bases between V and J, which are trimmed by 7 bases and 1 base respectively. The library came from the immunoSEQ multiplex PCR assay. TCRdb re-hosts the immuneACCESS table, in-frame sequences only. Its copies lack some clones; in the studies checked, an unresolved V gene accounts for under half of them, and the cause for the rest is not known. Present in this sample are tens of thousands of clones, more than 75% of which were seen just once. The ten biggest clones cover about 3.5% of the sample.

For this clone: Its antigen remains unidentified. One base away there is no much larger clone; base qualities are not given.

The sequence joins TRBV10-3 to TRBJ1-1; the D gene is possibly TRBD1, with 5 bases matching. The receptor was derived from an adult with mismatch repair-deficient cancer. Here the sequenced sample was peripheral blood, taken 4 weeks after starting pembrolizumab. The DNA reads as follows: TGTGCCATCAATTTGGACAAGAACACTGAAGCTTTCTTT. Its amino acids are CAINLDKNTEAFF.